The 6 T cell receptor beta chains below were found in one sample sequenced in a study of T cell changes during pregnancy in multiple sclerosis. Profiling relied on immunoSEQ multiplex PCR, and the TCRdb table lists in-frame clones only, not all of them. The sample carries around 64,000 clones, approximately 91% recorded once. The material sequenced was CD4+ T cells from peripheral blood mononuclear cells, taken after pregnancy. The receptors come from a female donor with multiple sclerosis, enrolled in a pregnancy study.

The rearrangement uses TRBV4-2 and TRBJ1-2; D may be TRBD1 (6 bases). The CDR3 has 16 amino acids. Germline V CDR1 and CDR2: LGHNA, YNFKEQ. Trimming took off 1 base at V and 6 bases at J, with 18 bases between the two ends. The CDR3 loop reads CASSQVPTGSLDGYTF. The CDR3 coding sequence is TGTGCCAGCAGCCAAGTTCCGACAGGTAGTCTAGATGGCTACACCTTC.

The chain joins TRBV4-1 to TRBJ2-5, with a weak D call TRBD2 (5 bases). Germline CDR1 and CDR2: MGHRA and YSYEKL. This CDR3 region has 13 residues. The V end lost 3 bases, the J end lost 4 bases, and 9 bases lay between the germline ends. The CDR3 nucleotides read TGCGCCAGCAGCCACCCTAGCACAGAGACCCAGTACTTC. Translating gives CASSHPSTETQYF.

The chain employs TRBV5-6 and TRBJ1-1; D remains unclear. The V and J ends lost 4 bases and 3 bases respectively, with 7 bases between them. CDR1 SGHDT and CDR2 YYEEEE come from the germline V gene. This CDR3 spans 12 amino acids. The CDR3 is CASSREHTEAFF. In nucleotides, the CDR3 is TGTGCCAGCAGCAGAGAGCACACTGAAGCTTTCTTT.

The chain uses TRBV5-1 and TRBJ2-7, with 10 bases matching TRBD1. Trimming at V came to 4 bases and at J to 3 bases, leaving 7 bases not matched to a gene. CDR3 length equals 15 residues. CDR1 and CDR2 (germline): SGHRS, YFSETQ. The CDR3 loop is CASSGAGTGVYEQYF. In nucleotides, the CDR3 is TGCGCCAGCAGCGGCGCCGGGACAGGGGTCTACGAGCAGTACTTC.

The chain links TRBV7-3 to TRBJ2-2; D unclear. CDR3 length: 14 amino acids. CDR1 is SGHTA and CDR2 is FQGTGA in the germline V gene. Trimming removed 5 bases at V and 5 bases at J, with 12 bases between. CDR3 sequence reads: CASSQVPVTGELFF. In nucleotides, the CDR3 is TGTGCCAGCAGCCAAGTTCCAGTTACCGGGGAGCTGTTTTTT. Looking up the rest from reference TRBV7-3 and TRBJ2-2 gives the full variable domain: GAGVSQTPSNKVTEKGKYVELRCDPISGHTALYWYRQSLGQGPEFLIYFQGTGAADDSGLPNDRFFAVRPEGSVSTLKIQRTERGDSAVYLCASSQVPVTGELFFGEGSRLTVL.

The V and J genes are TRBV7-6 and TRBJ2-1; D remains unclear. CDR1 and CDR2 (germline): SGHVS, FNYEAQ. With 1 base removed from V and 4 bases from J, the gap between germline ends came to 14 bases. The CDR3 totals 16 residues. In DNA, the CDR3 is TGTGCCAGCAGCTTAGTTGTAACAGAATCGTACAATGAGCAGTTCTTC. Its protein product is CASSLVVTESYNEQFF.